Reported below is one T cell receptor beta chain. The target antigen is unknown. These data come from a study of T cell responses to AZD1222 COVID-19 vaccine. Notes on the study in general: Repertoire samples came only from after the peak T cell response. Donors were chiefly white British, with a greater number of females, and clonal diversity was perhaps underestimated. There were vaccine-associated CD4 TCRs across spike, dominant at 160-218 and 743-854.

Trimming stripped 5 bases from V and 0 bases from J, with 14 bases between. This CDR3 region has 16 residues. CDR1 and CDR2 from the germline V gene are MNHEY and SMNVEV (reference sequence). Assay used: immunoSEQ multiplex PCR; TCRdb lists only in-frame clones, some missing. The table lists 150,000 to 200,000 clones, almost 90% of them singletons. It was second doses at about 4 or about 12 weeks that were pooled. The rearrangement joins TRBV27 to TRBJ1-5; tentative D call: TRBD1 (6 bases). This receptor was obtained from an adult who received the AZD1222 COVID-19 vaccine. The sequencing used peripheral blood, collected 28 days after the second AZD1222 dose. The CDR3 DNA reads TGTGCCAGCAGTCGGACAGAGCTTTATAGCAATCAGCCCCAGCATTTT. Protein: CASSRTELYSNQPQHF.